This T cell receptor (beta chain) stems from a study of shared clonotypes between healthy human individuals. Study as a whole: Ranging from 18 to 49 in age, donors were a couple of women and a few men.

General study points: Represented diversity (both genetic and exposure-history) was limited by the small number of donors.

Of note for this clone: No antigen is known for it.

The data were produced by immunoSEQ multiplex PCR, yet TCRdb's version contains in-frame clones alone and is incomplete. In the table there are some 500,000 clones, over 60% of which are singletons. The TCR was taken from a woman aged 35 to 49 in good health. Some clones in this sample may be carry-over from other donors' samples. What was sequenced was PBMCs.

The CDR3 here is CASSLERTVNTEAFF. CDR3 nucleotides: TGTGCCAGCAGCTTAGAACGGACAGTGAACACTGAAGCTTTCTTT. The V gene is TRBV7-6, the J gene TRBJ1-1; D is perhaps TRBD1 (6 bases). The CDR3 covers 15 residues. The germline V gene has CDR1 SGHVS and CDR2 FNYEAQ. Trimming shortened V by 1 base and J by 0 bases, and 9 bases separated the two germline ends.